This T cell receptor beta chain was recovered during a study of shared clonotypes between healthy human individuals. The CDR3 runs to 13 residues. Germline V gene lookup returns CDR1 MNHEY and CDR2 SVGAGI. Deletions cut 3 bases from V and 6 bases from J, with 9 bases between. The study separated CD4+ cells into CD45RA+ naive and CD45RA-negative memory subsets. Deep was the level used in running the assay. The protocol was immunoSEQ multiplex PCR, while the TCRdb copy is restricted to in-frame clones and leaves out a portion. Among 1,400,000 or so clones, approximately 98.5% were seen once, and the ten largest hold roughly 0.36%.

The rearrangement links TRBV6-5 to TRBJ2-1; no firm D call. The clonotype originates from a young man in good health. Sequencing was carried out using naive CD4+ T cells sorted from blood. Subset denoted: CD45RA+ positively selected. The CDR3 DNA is TGTGCCAGCAGTTATTCTGGGTTCAATGAGCAGTTCTTC. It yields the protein CASSYSGFNEQFF.